This T cell receptor beta chain appears in the sequencing data of a study of cytomegalovirus exposure and HLA in healthy donors (dated by TCRdb to about 2017). For the study in its entirety: An earlier analysis of approximately 600 of the donors reported roughly 300 Gb of sequence data and more than 90 million unique TCR beta sequences from 150 million to 200 million T cells. Approximately 300 gigabases of sequencing data and 75 million to 85 million unique TCR sequences made up an early release that covered approximately 700 HLA-typed donors. The genetic ancestry cluster associated with self-reported Caucasian donors included around four fifths of the roughly 400 genotyped donors. The aim of the study was to test whether cataloging public T cell receptors could identify signatures of past pathogen exposure. The T cell repertoires of 666 subjects were profiled by immunosequencing and related to cytomegalovirus serostatus. A separate validation cohort of roughly 130 different subjects was used in addition to the 666-subject first cohort. To predict cytomegalovirus infection status, the study combined high-throughput TCR immunosequencing, statistical association of individual TCRs with disease status, and machine learning. A later analysis re-analyzed previously published TCR beta repertoires from 660 or so donors and added high-resolution HLA genotyping to study TCR occurrence patterns. Rather than drawing on any new phenotypic data, the later analysis identified candidate immune exposures from TCR beta sequences and the way those sequences occurred across donors. To decide whether each TCR beta V gene segment behaved as functional or pseudogenic, an earlier analysis of fewer than 750 of the donors relied on high-throughput TCR beta sequencing. Alongside the repertoire data, information on donor age, sex, ethnicity and CMV serostatus was compiled. Genome-wide SNP genotypes for about 55% of the roughly 670 donors were used in a later genetic analysis, which treated that subset as a discovery cohort. Every discovery cohort repertoire had been produced on one sequencing platform. HLA typing included class I and class II loci at four-digit resolution. Typing coverage varied by locus: roughly 629-630 donors for A, B, C, DRB1 and DQB1; some 520 for DQA1; more than 600 for DPA1; around 490 for DPB1. A few DR-DQ haplotypes were handled as single units for association and clustering because linkage in the cohort was strong. Across 398 genotyped donors of the cohort, an average of roughly 250,000 unique TCR beta nucleotide sequences per donor were sequenced, and roughly a sixth of those sequences were non-productive. Summary of the overall study and its limitations: A later genetic analysis associated a missense DCLRE1C variant with V-gene and J-gene trimming of TCR beta chains, and an independent cohort replicated the association. When HLA alleles, especially DR and DQ, strongly co-occurred, TCR associations were difficult to assign to individual alleles. The earlier analysis of around 600 of the donors excluded roughly 17 rarely observed V segments, including chromosome 9 orphons, because counts were too low. A further reported finding was that TCR beta sequences accurately predicted the HLA-A and HLA-B alleles for most subjects in the first cohort. According to a later analysis, TCR association rates differed among HLA loci, with DRB1 alleles showing the most associated TCRs and HLA-C alleles showing the fewest. Most TCR sequences were seen in very few donors, while some public TCRs were found in many individuals. Cytomegalovirus status was reported to be diagnosed by the classifier with high specificity and sensitivity in both the original and validation cohorts. The study gave a list of 150 to 200 TCR beta chains associated with cytomegalovirus. In an earlier analysis of 450 to 750 of the donors, most TCR beta V segments appeared in productive rearrangements about 90% or about 30% of the time, broadly matching IMGT annotations. Presence/absence analyses assumed roughly uniform sequencing depth across donors, an assumption that may not hold. A later analysis reported that several top co-occurrence clusters appeared linked to parvovirus B19, influenza, CMV and Epstein-Barr virus. Most CMV-associated TCR beta chains appeared to be HLA-restricted in a later analysis, and the HLA associations seemed to be driven largely by CMV exposure. A few of the identified cytomegalovirus-associated TCR beta chains were confirmed in vitro to be specific for cytomegalovirus antigens. At a false discovery rate of 0.05, a later analysis linked 15,000 to 20,000 TCR beta sequences to specific HLA alleles. According to the authors, the approach could potentially be generalized to other disease states and immunological phenotypes. A cluster of highly shared sequence variants was judged likely to represent a technical artifact of the sequencing pipeline. The 87-base-pair reads could not distinguish some IMGT-functional V segments, including TRBV6-2 and TRBV6-3, so those segments were excluded. In a later genetic analysis, fewer N-insertions in productive TCRs were reported among donors in an Asian-associated ancestry cluster than the roughly 700-donor mean. Compared with equally common non-associated chains, HLA-associated TCR beta chains in a later analysis were more clonally expanded and had lower generation probabilities. For the cohort, immune exposure information was limited to CMV serostatus. Only TCR beta chains were sequenced in this cohort, and the absence of alpha or paired-chain data limited detectable features. Because HLA typing was unavailable for some donors at each locus, only the typed subset was used in association tests. Linkage disequilibrium might explain the correlated functional status among segregating V segments, but an unknown experimental factor could not be ruled out.

Libraries were constructed by the immunoSEQ multiplex PCR assay. A mixture of 60 forward primers for TCR Vbeta segments and 13 reverse primers for TCR Jbeta segments was used in the multiplex PCR. The CDR3 region of rearranged TCR beta genes was amplified from genomic DNA by a multiplex PCR assay. The amplified TCR beta libraries were sequenced on the Illumina HiSeq System as 87-base-pair reads. In the original analysis: Across the 700 or so repertoires, a later analysis counted around 80 million unique TCR beta chains, some 11 million of which were shared by at least two donors. A nearest-neighbor algorithm error-corrected the raw reads and collapsed the reads into unique sequences, merging closely related sequences to remove PCR and sequencing errors. To assign V, D and J gene segments, CDR3 sequences were aligned to IMGT reference sequences. For a sequence to be retained, at least a six-nucleotide match to both a V gene segment and a J gene segment was required. Rearrangements were called productive when the CDR3 lacked stop codons and stayed in frame with V and J; all others were non-productive. Following IMGT convention, CDR3 was defined as the stretch from the second conserved V-encoded cysteine to the conserved J-encoded phenylalanine. The earlier analysis of about 530 of the donors excluded any sequence lacking an unambiguous match to a single V gene segment. In an earlier analysis of approximately 590 of the donors, a V segment was called functional when productive rearrangements were above 56.7%, and segregating when the standard deviation between donors exceeded 5%. A statistical classification framework was developed to diagnose cytomegalovirus status using the catalog of TCR beta chain sequences. In a later analysis, V and J genes were assigned by comparing TCR nucleotide sequences against IMGT/GENE-DB human TR gene sequences. The TCRdist pipeline was used in a later analysis to assign CDR3 sequences and most-parsimonious VDJ recombination scenarios. In a later analysis, every TCR beta chain was defined by the combination of its CDR3 amino acid sequence and its V-gene family, and reads without a unique V-gene family were dropped. A later analysis removed 550 to 700 highly shared, low-generation-probability nucleotide sequences to deal with suspected cross-contamination and a sequencing artifact. A later analysis calculated a clonal expansion index for each public chain from normalized within-repertoire ranks of inferred template counts. In a later analysis, generation probabilities were computed with a VDJ recombination model fitted to out-of-frame rearrangements, and the resulting probabilities were checked against IGoR. In a later analysis, hypergeometric tests were used to score TCR-TCR, TCR-HLA and TCR-CMV co-occurrence, with a repertoire-size bias correction applied to TCR pairs. To estimate false discovery rates, a later analysis permuted the HLA or CMV assignments 20 times. In a later analysis, co-occurring TCRs were grouped with DBSCAN, and TCRdist sequence similarity was added when clustering was performed within HLA-allele-positive subsets. For co-occurrence clustering, repertoires with fewer than 30,000 or more than 120,000 public chains were excluded, along with about five repertoires with anomalous nucleotide sharing. This immuneACCESS table, as held by TCRdb, lists in-frame sequences with V and J called but not all clones. Of the missing ones, under half trace to an unresolved V gene in checked studies; the others have no known cause. V and J calls and clone size are as listed in that table; D and trimming were resolved from the DNA. This sample comprises around 150,000 clones, roughly 78% of them detected only once. In total, the top ten clones hold under 8% of the sample.

Trimming removed 2 bases from V and 3 bases from J, leaving 10 bases between the germline ends. The CDR3 sequence holds 14 residues, the cysteine and phenylalanine included. This entry keeps only the CDR3 DNA: 42 bases, framed from base 1. The CDR1 and CDR2 encoded by the germline V gene are MNHEY and SVGAGI. A remark on this clone: Its antigen target is currently unknown. Base qualities are missing; no much larger clone stands one base away.

The cohort was made up of 666 healthy bone marrow donors. At the time of sampling, all cohort members were nominally healthy, though unrecorded immune exposures were likely present. The donor was CMV seropositive and was included in the group of 250 to 350 seropositive cohort members. Every donor gave a peripheral blood sample, and the peripheral blood mononuclear cells from that sample were used for TCR beta sequencing. Genomic DNA extraction from the blood cell samples was performed with the Qiagen DNeasy Blood Extraction Kit. The sequence was obtained from a man aged 50-60 years in good health and CMV-seropositive. Sequenced input: PBMCs. The receptor chain draws on TRBV6-5 and TRBJ1-2, with the D gene not clear enough to name. The DNA sequence reads TGTGCCAGCAGTTACAGTAGCGGATACTATGGCTACACCTTC. Its amino acids are CASSYSSGYYGYTF.